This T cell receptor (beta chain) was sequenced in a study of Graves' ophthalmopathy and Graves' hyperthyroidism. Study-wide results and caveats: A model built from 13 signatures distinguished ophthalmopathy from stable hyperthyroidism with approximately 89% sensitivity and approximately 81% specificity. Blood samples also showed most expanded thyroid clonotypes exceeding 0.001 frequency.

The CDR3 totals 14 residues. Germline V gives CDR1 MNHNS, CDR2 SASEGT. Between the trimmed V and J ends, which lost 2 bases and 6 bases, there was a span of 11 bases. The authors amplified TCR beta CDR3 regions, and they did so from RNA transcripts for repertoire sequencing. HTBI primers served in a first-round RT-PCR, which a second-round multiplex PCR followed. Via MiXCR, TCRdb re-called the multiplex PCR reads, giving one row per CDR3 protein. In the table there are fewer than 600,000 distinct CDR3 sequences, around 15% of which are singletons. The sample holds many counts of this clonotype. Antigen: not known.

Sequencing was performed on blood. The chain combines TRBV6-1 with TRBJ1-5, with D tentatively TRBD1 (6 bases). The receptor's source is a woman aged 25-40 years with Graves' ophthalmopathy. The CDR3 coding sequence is TGTGCCAGCAGTGAACGACAGGAAAGTCAGCCCCAGCATTTT. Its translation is CASSERQESQPQHF.